These 32 T cell receptor beta chains were sequenced from one sample in a study of T cell responses to AZD1222 COVID-19 vaccine. Sequenced by immunoSEQ multiplex PCR; TCRdb stores in-frame clones only, minus some. The sample lists 55,000 to 80,000 clones; around 84% were seen once. The sample in question was peripheral blood, obtained on day 0 of AZD1222 vaccination. The source is an adult in good health.

The V call is TRBV4-1, the J call TRBJ1-5, with D hard to call. Per the germline V gene, CDR1 is MGHRA and CDR2 is YSYEKL. Trimming left V 0 bases short and J 9 bases short, with 21 bases between. CDR3 size: 17 residues. The CDR3 reads CASSQESLAARRRPQHF. The CDR3 DNA reads TGCGCCAGCAGCCAAGAAAGTCTAGCGGCCCGTCGTCGGCCCCAGCATTTT.

This sequence joins TRBV18 and TRBJ1-2; D uncertain. Trimming cost V 2 bases and J 4 bases, with 14 bases left between them. Germline loops: CDR1 KGHSH, CDR2 LQKENI. The CDR3 totals 15 residues. CDR3 loop: CASSPTDDAGYGYTF. The CDR3, as DNA: TGTGCCAGCTCACCAACGGACGATGCCGGCTATGGCTACACCTTC.

The V call is TRBV3-1 (or the pseudogene TRBV3-2), the J call TRBJ1-3; D gene ambiguous. V gave up 3 bases and J gave up 4 bases, with 4 bases separating them. The CDR3 sequence is 12 residues long. Germline CDR1 reads LGHDT; CDR2 reads YNNKEL (reference sequence). CDR3 DNA sequence: TGTGCCAGCAGCCAGGAGGGAAACACCATATATTTT. It yields the protein CASSQEGNTIYF.

V and J are TRBV28 and TRBJ1-2; 7 positions agree with TRBD1. The CDR3 loop spans 12 amino acids. The germline V gene encodes CDR1 MDHEN and CDR2 SYDVKM. The CDR3 DNA reads TGTGCTACCCAGGGGGGAAACTATGGCTACACCTTC. Protein sequence: CATQGGNYGYTF.

This clone was seen a single time. This chain uses TRBV4-2 with TRBJ2-1; perhaps D is TRBD1 or TRBD2 (5 bases each). Germline CDR1 LGHNA, CDR2 YNFKEQ. There are 15 residues in the CDR3. V lost 5 bases and J 2 bases, leaving 13 bases between the germline ends. CDR3 loop: CASSVDPGPYNEQFF. CDR3 in DNA: TGTGCCAGCAGCGTCGATCCGGGGCCCTACAATGAGCAGTTCTTC.

The V gene is TRBV28, the J gene TRBJ2-5, with 8 nucleotides matching TRBD2. V dropped 1 base and J dropped 4; count of bases not matched to a gene: 8. Germline-derived CDR1 and CDR2 are MDHEN and SYDVKM. The CDR3 length is 16 residues. The CDR3 here is CASSLSRGGIAETQYF. CDR3 DNA sequence: TGTGCCAGCAGTTTATCTCGGGGGGGCATCGCAGAGACCCAGTACTTC.

This clone was seen a single time. This chain connects TRBV24-1 to TRBJ1-2, with D perhaps matching TRBD1 (6 bases). The CDR3 covers 16 residues. V gave up 3 bases and J gave up 10 bases, with 23 bases separating them. Germline lookup yields CDR1 KGHDR and CDR2 SFDVKD. In DNA, the CDR3 is TGTGCCACCAGTGATCCCGTTGGGGAAAGGACAGCCGTCTACACCTTC. Protein product: CATSDPVGERTAVYTF.

V gene TRBV7-2 combines with J gene TRBJ2-5; D possibly corresponds to TRBD2 (6 bases). CDR3 length equals 13 residues. Germline V gene data show CDR1 as SGHTA and CDR2 as FQGNSA. The V and J ends lost 5 bases and 4 bases respectively, with 11 bases between them. The CDR3: CASSRDFGETQYF. The CDR3 nucleotides read TGTGCCAGCAGCCGGGACTTTGGAGAGACCCAGTACTTC.

This chain uses TRBV5-4 with TRBJ1-3; 7 bases fit TRBD1. Per germline, CDR1 SGHNT and CDR2 YYREEE (reference sequence). The CDR3 consists of 16 residues. Trimming at V came to 4 bases and at J to 2 bases, leaving 9 bases not matched to a gene. CDR3 amino acids: CASSPGTGATGNTIYF. The CDR3, as DNA: TGTGCCAGCAGCCCCGGCACAGGGGCAACTGGAAACACCATATATTTT.

This clone was seen only once. The genes are TRBV9 and TRBJ2-1; D gene ambiguous. The CDR3 is 14 amino acids. Trimming left V 0 bases short and J 5 bases short, with 9 bases between. Germline V lookup: CDR1 SGDLS, CDR2 YYNGEE. As DNA, the CDR3 is TGTGCCAGCAGCGTAGGAGACGGCAACAATGAGCAGTTCTTC. It codes for CASSVGDGNNEQFF.

This chain's CDR3 is CASSHPSGHQPQHF. As DNA, the CDR3 is TGTGCCAGCAGCCACCCGTCGGGTCACCAGCCCCAGCATTTT. This chain links TRBV13 with TRBJ1-5; D gene ambiguous. CDR1 and CDR2 (germline): PRHDT, FYEKMQ (reference sequence). This CDR3 is 14 amino acids long. V lost 5 bases and J 7 bases, leaving 15 bases between the germline ends.

The chain employs TRBV18 and TRBJ1-1; D is unresolved. Germline assignment: CDR1 KGHSH and CDR2 LQKENI. The V gene lost 1 base and the J gene lost 3 bases, with 6 bases spanning the gap. This CDR3 is built from 13 residues. This CDR3 is CASSPRVDTEAFF. Written as DNA, the CDR3 is TGTGCCAGCTCACCACGGGTTGACACTGAAGCTTTCTTT.

The chain has TRBV19 and TRBJ1-4; D not resolved. The V end was cut by 1 base, the J end by 7 bases, with 10 bases between. Germline V CDR1 and CDR2: LNHDA, SQIVND (reference sequence). The CDR3 loop spans 14 amino acids. CDR3 region: CASSIGGKGEKLFF. CDR3 nucleotides: TGTGCCAGTAGTATAGGCGGGAAGGGTGAAAAACTGTTTTTT.

The rearrangement uses TRBV15 and TRBJ2-3; TRBD2 is a possible D gene (6 bases). Germline V lookup: CDR1 LNHNV, CDR2 YYDKDF (reference sequence). CDR3 length: 18 residues. V was clipped by 0 bases and J by 1 base, with 17 bases between them. The CDR3 protein is CATSRDRAITGGTDTQYF. Written as DNA, the CDR3 is TGTGCCACCAGCAGAGATCGAGCTATAACGGGAGGCACAGATACGCAGTATTTT.

This chain joins TRBV5-4 and TRBJ1-5; the D gene is possibly TRBD1 (6 bases). Germline CDR1 SGHNT, CDR2 YYREEE (reference sequence). The V and J ends lost 2 bases and 9 bases respectively, with 12 bases between them. CDR3 length: 13 residues. The CDR3 here is CASSFDRSSPQHF. Here the CDR3 DNA reads TGTGCCAGCAGCTTCGACAGGTCTTCGCCCCAGCATTTT.

The chain employs TRBV28 and TRBJ1-2; D is uncertain. The V gene's germline CDR1 is MDHEN and CDR2 SYDVKM. The CDR3 has 14 amino acids. The V gene lost 8 bases and the J gene lost 3 bases, with 16 bases spanning the gap. The CDR3 bases are TGTGCCAGCCGCCTCCGGCAGGTTGACTATGGCTACACCTTC. Protein sequence: CASRLRQVDYGYTF.

The chain links TRBV7-9 to TRBJ1-1; D call uncertain. Trimming pared 0 bases from V and 7 bases from J, leaving 6 bases between. From germline, CDR1 is SEHNR and CDR2 FQNEAQ (reference sequence). The CDR3 loop spans 12 amino acids. CDR3 in amino acids: CASSLAQVEAFF. In DNA form, the CDR3 reads TGTGCCAGCAGCTTAGCGCAAGTTGAAGCTTTCTTT.

V and J are TRBV7-8 and TRBJ1-2; no firm D call. The germline V gene has CDR1 SGHVS and CDR2 FQNEAQ. The V gene lost 5 bases and the J gene lost 7 bases, with 20 bases spanning the gap. This CDR3 region has 15 residues. The CDR3 spells CASSGDVGGSGGYTF. The CDR3 DNA sequence: TGTGCCAGCAGCGGGGATGTTGGCGGATCGGGTGGCTACACCTTC.

The J gene is TRBJ1-5, the V gene TRBV19; 9 nucleotides match TRBD1. Germline CDR1 reads LNHDA; CDR2 reads SQIVND (reference sequence). Trimming removed 3 bases from V and 1 base from J; junction bases left unmatched: 1. The CDR3 has 15 amino acids. This CDR3 reads CASSMGTGSNQPQHF. The CDR3 DNA follows: TGTGCCAGTAGTATGGGGACAGGGAGCAATCAGCCCCAGCATTTT.

This clone has a single count. The V and J genes are TRBV7-2 and TRBJ2-7; D not resolved. The germline gives CDR1 SGHTA, CDR2 FQGNSA. The CDR3 has 13 residues. The ends were cut back, 5 bases at V and 3 bases at J, with 11 bases in the middle. CDR3 nucleotide sequence: TGTGCCAGCAGCCCGCCGGGCCTCTACGAGCAGTACTTC. This gives the protein CASSPPGLYEQYF.

The chain joins TRBV30 to TRBJ1-2; D call uncertain. V lost 0 bases, J lost 0 bases, and 11 bases lay in between. Germline lookup yields CDR1 GTSNPN and CDR2 SVGIG (reference sequence). The CDR3 is 15 residues long. The CDR3, as DNA: TGTGCCTGGAGTGTCGGGCAAAATACTAACTATGGCTACACCTTC. Encoded protein: CAWSVGQNTNYGYTF.

The chain links TRBV12-3 or TRBV12-4 to TRBJ1-6; 7 bases are a match to TRBD1. The CDR3 is 13 residues long. Trimming at V came to 4 bases and at J to 7 bases, leaving 1 base not matched to a gene. The DNA for the CDR3 is TGTGCCAGCAGTTCACAGGGGAATTCACCCCTCCACTTT. This translates into CASSSQGNSPLHF.

The rearrangement joins TRBV7-6 to TRBJ2-2; the match to TRBD2 covers 10 bases. J lost 0 bases, V lost 3 bases, and 10 bases had no gene match. This CDR3 is built from 19 residues. CDR1 is SGHVS and CDR2 is FNYEAQ in the germline V gene. The CDR3 is CASSFMLAGALTNTGELFF. CDR3 nucleotide sequence: TGTGCCAGCAGCTTTATGCTAGCGGGAGCACTTACGAACACCGGGGAGCTGTTTTTT.

This clone was seen just once. This chain connects TRBV5-4 to TRBJ1-2, with D possibly being TRBD1 (6 bases). V lost 0 bases, J lost 7 bases, and 22 bases lay in between. CDR1 is SGHNT and CDR2 is YYREEE in the germline V gene (reference sequence). This CDR3 has 17 amino acids. CDR3 nucleotide sequence: TGTGCCAGCAGCTTGGGTACTTCCGCACAGGGAGATGGTGGCTACACCTTC. Amino acids: CASSLGTSAQGDGGYTF.

The rearrangement links TRBV13 to TRBJ2-5; D gene uncertain. This CDR3 region has 14 residues. V gave up 0 bases and J gave up 3 bases, with 8 bases separating them. Germline CDR1 PRHDT, CDR2 FYEKMQ (reference sequence). This CDR3 reads CASSLGWEKETQYF. Here the CDR3 DNA reads TGTGCCAGCAGCTTAGGTTGGGAAAAAGAGACCCAGTACTTC.

The chain employs TRBV19 and TRBJ2-5, with D perhaps given as TRBD1 or TRBD2 (5 bases each). The V and J ends lost 7 bases and 5 bases respectively, with 20 bases between them. The CDR3 is made up of 15 amino acids. Germline CDR1 LNHDA, CDR2 SQIVND (reference sequence). DNA of the CDR3: TGTGCCAGTAACCGGGGCCAGGGTGGCGGGGAGACCCAGTACTTC. Residues: CASNRGQGGGETQYF.

The rearrangement links TRBV7-9 to TRBJ2-7; TRBD1 matches at 7 bases. CDR1 and CDR2 (germline): SEHNR, FQNEAQ (reference sequence). This CDR3 region has 14 residues. The J segment lost 3 bases and the V segment lost 5 bases, leaving 7 bases of the junction unmatched. The CDR3 sequence: CASSPVGGGYEQYF. The CDR3 nucleotides read TGTGCCAGCAGCCCGGTAGGGGGCGGCTACGAGCAGTACTTC.

The chain joins TRBV11-2 to TRBJ2-5; 9 nucleotides agree with TRBD2. The CDR3 length is 16 residues. Germline V gene lookup returns CDR1 SGHAT and CDR2 FQNNGV. Germline trimming cut 0 bases from V and 5 bases from J; bases unmatched to any gene: 7. The CDR3 reads CASSLEGSGRSETQYF. CDR3 nucleotides: TGTGCCAGCAGCTTAGAGGGTAGCGGGAGATCTGAGACCCAGTACTTC. Using reference TRBV11-2 and TRBJ2-5 for the parts outside the CDR3, the full variable domain is EAGVAQSPRYKIIEKRQSVAFWCNPISGHATLYWYQQILGQGPKLLIQFQNNGVVDDSQLPKDRFSAERLKGVDSTLKIQPAKLEDSAVYLCASSLEGSGRSETQYFGPGTRLLVL.

The V gene is TRBV6-5, the J gene TRBJ1-1; maybe TRBD1 (5 bases). The germline V gene encodes CDR1 MNHEY and CDR2 SVGAGI. This CDR3 spans 14 amino acids. The CDR3 bases are TGTGCAAGCGCGGCAGGGTATCGAGGGACTGAAGCTTTCTTT. It yields the protein CASAAGYRGTEAFF.

The genes are TRBV29-1 and TRBJ1-5, with TRBD1 matching over 7 bases. The germline gives CDR1 SQVTM, CDR2 ANQGSEA. Unmatched junction bases numbered 6, after V lost 6 bases and J lost 4 bases. This CDR3 has 13 residues. CDR3 protein: CSVTGVGNQPQHF. Here the CDR3 DNA reads TGCAGCGTAACAGGGGTCGGAAATCAGCCCCAGCATTTT.

This chain links TRBV24-1 with TRBJ2-1; 11 bases match TRBD1. Germline CDR1 reads KGHDR; CDR2 reads SFDVKD. V shed 3 bases, J shed 5 bases, and the junction held 5 bases outside the gene matches. This CDR3 region has 16 residues. The CDR3 spells CATSDPGQGADNEQFF. For the CDR3, the DNA is TGTGCCACCAGTGATCCCGGACAGGGGGCCGACAATGAGCAGTTCTTC.

The chain is built from TRBV9 and TRBJ2-2; D ambiguous. The CDR3 runs 15 residues. Per the germline V gene, CDR1 is SGDLS and CDR2 is YYNGEE. V was pared by 4 bases and J by 2 bases, with 12 bases between. The CDR3 bases are TGTGCCAGCAGCCGAGGAGACCCAAACACCGGGGAGCTGTTTTTT. It yields the protein CASSRGDPNTGELFF.